The rows below give T cell receptor beta chains drawn from one sample of a study of OX40 agonist ivuxolimab in advanced cancers. Using immunoSEQ multiplex PCR, the repertoire was profiled, and TCRdb retains in-frame clones only, with some absent. Of tens of thousands of clones listed, 83% were seen once; the top ten hold 3% to 3.5%. This sample comprised CD4+ or CD8+ T cells sorted from blood, obtained in a trial of the OX40 agonist ivuxolimab. Receptors originate from an adult with an advanced solid tumor such as melanoma, head and neck, liver or kidney cancer. CDR3s include the opening cysteine and the closing phenylalanine or tryptophan. Fields, in order: D gene, J gene, V gene, clone size, CDR3 protein, CDR3 DNA. A D gene is named only where the DNA matches it firmly. Not all rows give a size; the values are once, few, many and, for expanded clones, a class.

d_call: NA
j_call: TRBJ1-1
v_call: TRBV19
clone_size: NA
cdr3_aa: CASSITRNTEAFF
cdr3_nt: TGTGCCAGTAGTATAACGAGGAACACTGAAGCTTTCTTT

d_call: TRBD2
j_call: TRBJ2-2
v_call: TRBV9
clone_size: NA
cdr3_aa: CASSVVSGRLAGELFF
cdr3_nt: TGTGCCAGCAGCGTAGTCAGCGGGAGGTTGGCCGGGGAGCTGTTTTTT

d_call: NA
j_call: TRBJ2-7
v_call: TRBV5-1
clone_size: NA
cdr3_aa: CASSFNGGDGEQYF
cdr3_nt: TGCGCCAGCAGCTTCAACGGAGGGGACGGTGAGCAGTACTTC

d_call: NA
j_call: TRBJ2-3
v_call: TRBV7-9
clone_size: medium-sized
cdr3_aa: CASSPRGPDTQYF
cdr3_nt: TGTGCCAGCAGCCCCCGAGGGCCAGATACGCAGTATTTT

d_call: TRBD2
j_call: TRBJ2-3
v_call: TRBV5-1
clone_size: NA
cdr3_aa: CASSYLAGDTDTQYF
cdr3_nt: TGCGCCAGCAGCTATTTAGCGGGAGACACAGATACGCAGTATTTT

d_call: TRBD1
j_call: TRBJ2-7
v_call: TRBV11-3
clone_size: NA
cdr3_aa: CASSSGGTPTGEQYF
cdr3_nt: TGTGCCAGCAGCTCAGGGGGAACACCTACCGGCGAGCAGTACTTC

d_call: NA
j_call: TRBJ2-6
v_call: TRBV30
clone_size: NA
cdr3_aa: CAWSLWVQGANVLTF
cdr3_nt: TGTGCCTGGAGTCTTTGGGTCCAGGGGGCCAACGTCCTGACTTTC

d_call: TRBD2
j_call: TRBJ2-2
v_call: TRBV18
clone_size: NA
cdr3_aa: CASSKSGGSNTGELFF
cdr3_nt: TGTGCCAGCTCAAAGTCCGGGGGGTCGAACACCGGGGAGCTGTTTTTT

d_call: TRBD2
j_call: TRBJ2-5
v_call: TRBV6-1
clone_size: NA
cdr3_aa: CASSPIAGVGETQYF
cdr3_nt: TGTGCCAGCAGTCCAATAGCGGGAGTGGGAGAGACCCAGTACTTC

d_call: NA
j_call: TRBJ2-7
v_call: TRBV5-1
clone_size: NA
cdr3_aa: CASRSLEGTYEQYF
cdr3_nt: TGCGCCAGCAGATCTCTGGAGGGCACCTACGAGCAGTACTTC

d_call: TRBD2
j_call: TRBJ2-7
v_call: TRBV6-1
clone_size: NA
cdr3_aa: CASSSGRGSYEQYF
cdr3_nt: TGTGCCAGCAGTTCAGGGCGCGGGAGCTACGAGCAGTACTTC

d_call: NA
j_call: TRBJ2-3
v_call: TRBV29-1
clone_size: NA
cdr3_aa: CSVGALGTDTQYF
cdr3_nt: TGCAGCGTGGGGGCCTTGGGGACCGATACGCAGTATTTT

d_call: TRBD2
j_call: TRBJ2-1
v_call: TRBV11-2
clone_size: NA
cdr3_aa: CASRPSGRVSYNEQFF
cdr3_nt: TGTGCCAGCAGGCCTAGCGGGCGTGTGTCCTACAATGAGCAGTTCTTC

d_call: NA
j_call: TRBJ1-1
v_call: TRBV5-1
clone_size: NA
cdr3_aa: CASSPGLRVNTEAFF
cdr3_nt: TGCGCCAGCAGCCCTGGGTTGCGAGTGAACACTGAAGCTTTCTTT

d_call: NA
j_call: TRBJ2-7
v_call: TRBV11-3
clone_size: NA
cdr3_aa: CASSRGTAGSEQYF
cdr3_nt: TGTGCCAGCAGCCGCGGGACGGCGGGGTCCGAGCAGTACTTC